The TCR beta chain described here comes from a study of cytomegalovirus exposure and HLA in healthy donors. The PCR contained 60 Vbeta and 13 Jbeta primers. Sequencing used immunoSEQ multiplex PCR; TCRdb keeps in-frame clones, though not all of them. The table shows roughly 200,000 clones, with roughly an eighth occurring only once. V lost 3 bases, J lost 1 base, and 7 bases stayed unmatched. The CDR3 spans 16 residues. Germline V gene sequence: CDR1 SGHRS, CDR2 YFSETQ. The receptor was isolated from a man aged 50 to 60 in good health and CMV-seropositive. V usage is TRBV5-1 and J usage is TRBJ1-1, with 9 bases fitting TRBD1. The sequenced material came from PBMCs. CDR3 sequence (DNA): TGCGCCAGCAGCTCGGGACAGGGTGTCAGGAACACTGAAGCTTTCTTT. Translated: CASSSGQGVRNTEAFF. The whole variable domain, remainder taken from reference TRBV5-1 and TRBJ1-1, is KAGVTQTPRYLIKTRGQQVTLSCSPISGHRSVSWYQQTPGQGLQFLFEYFSETQRNKGNFPGRFSGRQFSNSRSEMNVSTLELGDSALYLCASSSGQGVRNTEAFFGQGTRLTVV.